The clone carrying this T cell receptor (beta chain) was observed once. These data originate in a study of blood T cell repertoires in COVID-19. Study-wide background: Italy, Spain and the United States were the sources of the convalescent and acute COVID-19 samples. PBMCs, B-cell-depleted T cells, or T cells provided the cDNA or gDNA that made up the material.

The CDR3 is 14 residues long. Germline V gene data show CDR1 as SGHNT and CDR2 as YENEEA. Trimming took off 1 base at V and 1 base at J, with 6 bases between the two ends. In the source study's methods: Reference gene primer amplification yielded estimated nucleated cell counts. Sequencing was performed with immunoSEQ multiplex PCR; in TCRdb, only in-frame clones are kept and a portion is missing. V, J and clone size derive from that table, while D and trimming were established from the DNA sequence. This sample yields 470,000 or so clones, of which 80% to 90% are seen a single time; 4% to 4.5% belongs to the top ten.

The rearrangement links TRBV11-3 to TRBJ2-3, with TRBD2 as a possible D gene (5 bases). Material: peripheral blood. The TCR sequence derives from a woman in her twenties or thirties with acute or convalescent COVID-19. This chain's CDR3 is CASSLGSGTDTQYF. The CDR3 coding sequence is TGTGCCAGCAGCTTAGGTAGCGGCACAGATACGCAGTATTTT. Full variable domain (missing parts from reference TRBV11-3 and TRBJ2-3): EAGVVQSPRYKIIEKKQPVAFWCNPISGHNTLYWYLQNLGQGPELLIRYENEEAVDDSQLPKDRFSAERLKGVDSTLKIQPAELGDSAVYLCASSLGSGTDTQYFGPGTRLTVL.